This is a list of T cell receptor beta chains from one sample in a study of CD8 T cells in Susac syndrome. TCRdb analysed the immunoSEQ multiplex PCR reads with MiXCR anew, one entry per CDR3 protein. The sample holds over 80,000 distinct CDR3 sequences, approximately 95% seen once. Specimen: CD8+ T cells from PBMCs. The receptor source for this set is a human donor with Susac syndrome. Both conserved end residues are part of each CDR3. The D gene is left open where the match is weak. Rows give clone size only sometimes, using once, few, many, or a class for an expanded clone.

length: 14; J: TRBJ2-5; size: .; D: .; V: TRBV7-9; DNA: TGTGCCAGCAGCTTATCAGGGCAGAAAGAGACCCAGTACTTC; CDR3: CASSLSGQKETQYF
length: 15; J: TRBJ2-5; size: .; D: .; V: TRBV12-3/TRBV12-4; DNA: TGTGCCAGCAGTCCCTCAGGAACCGGCCAAGAGACCCAGTACTTC; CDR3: CASSPSGTGQETQYF
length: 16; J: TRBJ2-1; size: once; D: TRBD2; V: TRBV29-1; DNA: TGCAGCGTTGAAGATGGGACTAGCGGGGGTTACAATGAGCAGTTCTTC; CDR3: CSVEDGTSGGYNEQFF
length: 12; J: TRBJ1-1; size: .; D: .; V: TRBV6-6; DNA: TGTGCCAGCTCGGTAGAGGGCACTGAAGCTTTCTTT; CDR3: CASSVEGTEAFF
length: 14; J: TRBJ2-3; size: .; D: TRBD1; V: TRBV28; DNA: TGTGCCAGCAGTTTAACAGGGGATATTGTTACGCAGTATTTT; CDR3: CASSLTGDIVTQYF
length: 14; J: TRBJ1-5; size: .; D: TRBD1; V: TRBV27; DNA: TGTGCCAGCAGTTTGGGACAGGGGGTCCAGCCCCAGCATTTT; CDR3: CASSLGQGVQPQHF
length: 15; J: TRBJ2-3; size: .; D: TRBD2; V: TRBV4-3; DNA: TGCGCCAGCAGCCAAGGGAGGCGGGAGAGTGATACGCAGTATTTT; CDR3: CASSQGRRESDTQYF
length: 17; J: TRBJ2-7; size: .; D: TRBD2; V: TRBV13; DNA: TGTGCCAGCAGCTTCGGGACTAGCGGGGGGAATCTAGACGAGCAGTACTTC; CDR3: CASSFGTSGGNLDEQYF
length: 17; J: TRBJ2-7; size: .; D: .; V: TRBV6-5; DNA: TGTGCCAGCAGTTACCCATGGGGGGAATCCGGCCGACGAGAGCAGTACTTC; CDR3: CASSYPWGESGRREQYF
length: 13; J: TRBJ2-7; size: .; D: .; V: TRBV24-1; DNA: TGTGCCACCAGTGACCAGGGGTCCTACGAGCAGTACTTC; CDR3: CATSDQGSYEQYF
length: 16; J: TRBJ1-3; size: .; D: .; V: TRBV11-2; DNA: TGTGCCAGCAGCCCTACTAACGGGGGATCTGGAAACACCATATATTTT; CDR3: CASSPTNGGSGNTIYF
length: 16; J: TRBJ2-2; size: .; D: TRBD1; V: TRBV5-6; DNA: TGTGCCAGCAGCTTGGCCGGGACAGCCAACACCGGGGAGCTGTTTTTT; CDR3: CASSLAGTANTGELFF
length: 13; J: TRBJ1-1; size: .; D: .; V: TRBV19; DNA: TGTGCCAGTTTACAAGCCATGAACACTGAAGCTTTCTTT; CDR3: CASLQAMNTEAFF
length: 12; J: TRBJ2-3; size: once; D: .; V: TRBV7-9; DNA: TGTGCCAGCAGCGCCCATACAGATACGCAGTATTTT; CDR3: CASSAHTDTQYF
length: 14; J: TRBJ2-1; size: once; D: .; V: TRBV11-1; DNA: TGTGCCATCCAGGGGCCAAGCCCCTACAATGAGCAGTTCTTC; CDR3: CAIQGPSPYNEQFF
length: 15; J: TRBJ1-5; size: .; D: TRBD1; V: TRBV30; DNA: TGTGCCTGGCAAGAGAGGGACAGGAGCTATCAGCCCCAGCATTTT; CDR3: CAWQERDRSYQPQHF
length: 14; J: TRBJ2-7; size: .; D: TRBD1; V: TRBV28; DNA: TGTGCCAGCACCCTGACAGGGATCGTCTACGAGCAGTACTTC; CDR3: CASTLTGIVYEQYF
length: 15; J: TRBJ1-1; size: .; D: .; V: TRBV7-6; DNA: TGTGCCAGCAGCTTAGGGGAGGGGATGAACACTGAAGCTTTCTTT; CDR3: CASSLGEGMNTEAFF
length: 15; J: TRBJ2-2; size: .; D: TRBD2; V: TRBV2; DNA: TGTGCCAGCAGTCCCGGACTAGCGGGGGCCGGGGAGCTGTTTTTT; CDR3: CASSPGLAGAGELFF
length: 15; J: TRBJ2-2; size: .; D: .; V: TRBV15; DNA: TGTGCCACCAGCAGAGAGGCCGCGAACACCGGGGAGCTGTTTTTT; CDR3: CATSREAANTGELFF
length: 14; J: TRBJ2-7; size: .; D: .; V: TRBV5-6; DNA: TGTGCCAGCAGCTTGAATGGCGTAGGCCACGAGCAGTACTTC; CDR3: CASSLNGVGHEQYF
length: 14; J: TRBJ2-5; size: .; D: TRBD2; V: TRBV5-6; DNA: TGTGCCAGCAGCTTGACAGCGGGGGGGGAGACCCAGTACTTC; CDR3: CASSLTAGGETQYF
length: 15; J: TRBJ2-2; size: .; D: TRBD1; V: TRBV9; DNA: TGTGCCAGCAGCGTAGAAACAGGGGCGGCCGGGGAGCTGTTTTTT; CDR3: CASSVETGAAGELFF
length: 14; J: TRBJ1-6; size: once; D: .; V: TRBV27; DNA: TGTGCCAGCAGTTTACAGGGGTATAATTCACCCCTCCACTTT; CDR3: CASSLQGYNSPLHF
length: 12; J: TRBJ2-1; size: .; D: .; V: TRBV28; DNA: TGTGCCAGCAGTGGGGATGGCAATGAGCAGTTCTTC; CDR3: CASSGDGNEQFF
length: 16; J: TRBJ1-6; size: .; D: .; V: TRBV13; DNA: TGTGCCAGCAGCCCCCTCAACAGGGAAGTCAATTCACCCCTCCACTTT; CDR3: CASSPLNREVNSPLHF
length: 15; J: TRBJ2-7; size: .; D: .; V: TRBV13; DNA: TGTGCCAGCAGTCCCACCGATGGGGTTTCCTACGAGCAGTACTTC; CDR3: CASSPTDGVSYEQYF